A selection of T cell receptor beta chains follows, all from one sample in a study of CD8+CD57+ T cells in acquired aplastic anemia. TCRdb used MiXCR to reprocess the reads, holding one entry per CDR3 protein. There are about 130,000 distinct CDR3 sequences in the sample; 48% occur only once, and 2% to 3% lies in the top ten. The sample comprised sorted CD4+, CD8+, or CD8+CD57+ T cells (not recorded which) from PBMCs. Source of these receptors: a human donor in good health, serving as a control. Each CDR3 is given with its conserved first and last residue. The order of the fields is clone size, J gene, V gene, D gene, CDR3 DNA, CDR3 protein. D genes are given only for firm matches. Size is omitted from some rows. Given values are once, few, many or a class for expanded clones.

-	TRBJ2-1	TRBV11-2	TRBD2	TGTGCCAGCAGCTGGACTAGCGGGGGGACTTCCTACAATGAGCAGTTCTTC	CASSWTSGGTSYNEQFF
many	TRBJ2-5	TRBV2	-	TGTGCCAGCAGTGACCCAGGAACGGAGACCCAGTACTTC	CASSDPGTETQYF
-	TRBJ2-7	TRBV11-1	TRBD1	TGTGCCAGCAGCTCCGGGACAGGGGGACCATATTCGTCCTACGAGCAGTACTTC	CASSSGTGGPYSSYEQYF
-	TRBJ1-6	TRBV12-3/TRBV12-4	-	TGCGCCAGCAAGGCGACAGGTGGGGTTAATTCACCCCTCCACTTT	CASKATGGVNSPLHF
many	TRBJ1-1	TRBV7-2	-	TGTGCCAGCAACCTCGGCTCTGGGAACACTGAAGCTTTCTTT	CASNLGSGNTEAFF
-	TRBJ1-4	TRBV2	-	TGTGCCAGCAGTGAAGCGATGGAGGTCAGTGAAAAACTGTTTTTT	CASSEAMEVSEKLFF
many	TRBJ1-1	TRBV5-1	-	TGCGCCAGCAGTCTAATGGGGGGTTATTCGGAAGCTTTCTTT	CASSLMGGYSEAFF
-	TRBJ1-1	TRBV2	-	TGTGCCAGCAGTGTATACGGGGGCCAGGGCACTGAAGCTTTCTTT	CASSVYGGQGTEAFF
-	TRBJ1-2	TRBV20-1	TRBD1	TGCAGTGCGGACAGGGGGCGTCCCACCTATGGCTACACCTTC	CSADRGRPTYGYTF
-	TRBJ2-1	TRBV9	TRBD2	TGTGCCAGCAGCGCCTCAAGCGGGGCTCTTTACAATGAGCAGTTCTTC	CASSASSGALYNEQFF
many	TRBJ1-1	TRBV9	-	TGTGCCAGCAGCTCTCACGATAAGAACACTGAAGCTTTCTTT	CASSSHDKNTEAFF
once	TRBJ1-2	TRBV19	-	TGTGCCAGTAGTATAGTCCGCAACTATGGCTACACCTTC	CASSIVRNYGYTF